Below, 29 T cell receptor beta chains from the same sample are listed, as sequenced in a study of T cells in Graves' hyperthyroidism and ophthalmopathy. Amplification of TCR beta CDR3 regions used RNA as the template. The study used the HTBI primer set for a first-round RT-PCR of the TCR CDR3. TCRdb fed the multiplex PCR reads into MiXCR, producing one record per CDR3 protein. The sample shows roughly 300,000 distinct CDR3 sequences, around a sixth of them seen only once. Sequences were obtained from blood. Receptors originate from a woman aged 45-59 years with Graves' hyperthyroidism.

This clonotype has ten or more counts. V gene TRBV12-3 or TRBV12-4 combines with J gene TRBJ1-5; 7 nucleotides match TRBD1. The CDR3 is 15 amino acids. Trimming cost V 5 bases and J 3 bases; bases outside gene matches: 7. CDR3: CASSPNRGFNQPQHF. Here the CDR3 DNA reads TGTGCCAGCAGTCCAAACAGGGGTTTCAATCAGCCCCAGCATTTT.

In its sample, this clonotype was seen many times. For the CDR3, the DNA is TGTGCCAGCAGCGAAGAGGGTCGGTCCTACGAGCAGTACGTC. Translating it yields CASSEEGRSYEQYV. The V and J genes are TRBV7-6 and TRBJ2-7; a possible D gene is TRBD2 (5 bases). CDR1 SGHVS and CDR2 FNYEAQ come from the germline V gene. V dropped 5 bases and J dropped 1 base, with 12 bases sitting between them. The CDR3 is 14 amino acids.

This clonotype was observed a handful of times. This sequence joins TRBV10-3 and TRBJ2-2, with D uncertain. Trimming stripped 2 bases from V and 12 bases from J, with 13 bases between. The CDR3 runs to 13 residues. Germline assignment: CDR1 ENHRY and CDR2 SYGVKD. In DNA form, the CDR3 reads TGTGCCATCAGTGAGACCACGAAACAGCAGCTGTTTTTT. Translating it yields CAISETTKQQLFF.

This clonotype has only a few counts. This chain joins TRBV4-1 and TRBJ2-3; weak D call: TRBD2 (5 bases). The CDR3 has 14 residues. Trimming took 4 bases from V and 1 from J, leaving 9 bases between them. Germline V gene lookup returns CDR1 MGHRA and CDR2 YSYEKL. The CDR3 region is CASSRRVGTDTQYF. The CDR3 DNA is TGCGCCAGCAGCCGGCGGGTCGGCACAGATACGCAGTATTTT.

Turning to this clonotype: This may come from a read error, since a much larger clone is one base off. The chain recombines TRBV7-2 with TRBJ2-3, with a weak D call TRBD2 (6 bases). This CDR3 has 19 residues. Germline CDR1 is SGHTA and CDR2 is FQGNSA. V shed 5 bases and J shed 0 bases, with 24 bases lying between them. CDR3 in DNA: TGTGCCAGCAGCATGGCAGGCGGGACCGAAGCTTATAGCACAGATACGCAGTATTTT. This gives the protein CASSMAGGTEAYSTDTQYF.

J is TRBJ1-4 and V is TRBV19, with unresolved D. V lost 1 base to trimming and J lost 3 bases, with 12 bases between them. The V gene's germline CDR1 is LNHDA and CDR2 SQIVND (reference sequence). CDR3 length: 16 residues. The CDR3 sequence: CASSIVSQVANEKLFF. CDR3 in DNA: TGTGCCAGTAGTATAGTGTCGCAGGTCGCTAATGAAAAACTGTTTTTT.

This clonotype showed up many times. The V call is TRBV5-1, the J call TRBJ2-1; 15 bases align to TRBD2. This CDR3 is 16 amino acids long. Trimming removed 0 bases from V and 7 bases from J; junction bases left unmatched: 2. Per the germline V gene, CDR1 is SGHRS and CDR2 is YFSETQ. The CDR3 is CASSLGGTSGGNEQFF. CDR3 bases: TGCGCCAGCAGCTTGGGCGGGACTAGCGGGGGGAATGAGCAGTTCTTC. The whole variable domain, remainder taken from reference TRBV5-1 and TRBJ2-1, is KAGVTQTPRYLIKTRGQQVTLSCSPISGHRSVSWYQQTPGQGLQFLFEYFSETQRNKGNFPGRFSGRQFSNSRSEMNVSTLELGDSALYLCASSLGGTSGGNEQFFGPGTRLTVL.

This clonotype was picked up a small number of times. V and J are TRBV12-3 or TRBV12-4 and TRBJ2-5, with TRBD2 matching over 10 bases. The CDR3 totals 15 residues. V gave up 6 bases and J gave up 4 bases; unmatched junction bases: 8. CDR3 sequence (DNA): TGTGCCAGCAGCCGAACTAGCGGGATTCCAGAGACCCAGTACTTC. It specifies CASSRTSGIPETQYF.

The chain combines TRBV11-2 with TRBJ1-5; a weak D match, TRBD1 (6 bases). The ends were cut back, 1 base at V and 4 bases at J, with 11 bases in the middle. Germline V CDR1 and CDR2: SGHAT, FQNNGV. This CDR3 comprises 15 residues. DNA for the CDR3: TGTGCCAGCAGCTTAGGCAGGGGTAAAAATCAGCCCCAGCATTTT. The encoded protein is CASSLGRGKNQPQHF.

This clonotype was found once. One end of the junction does not line up with germline, which may come from a read error. CDR3 sequence reads: CASSFKGLGYGYTF. The CDR3 region has the DNA TGTGCCAGCAGTTTTAAGGGGCTGGGGTATGGCTACACCTTC. The chain is built from TRBV10-3 and TRBJ1-2, with D possibly being TRBD1 (5 bases). The CDR3 totals 14 residues. Germline lookup yields CDR1 ENHRY and CDR2 SYGVKD.

This clonotype was detected only a few times. A single base separates this from a much larger clone, so it may be a read error. The rearrangement links TRBV11-2 to TRBJ1-1; tentative D call: TRBD1 (5 bases). The CDR3 runs to 13 residues. CDR1 SGHAT and CDR2 FQNNGV come from the germline V gene. The CDR3: CASSLDVDTGAFF. CDR3 DNA: TGTGCCAGCAGCTTAGATGTGGACACTGGAGCTTTCTTT.

This clonotype was seen repeatedly, ten times or more. The CDR3 is CASSLETGRGEQFF. The CDR3 region has the DNA TGTGCCAGCAGCTTAGAGACAGGCCGGGGTGAGCAGTTCTTC. This rearrangement joins TRBV11-2 to TRBJ2-1; D is possibly TRBD1 (6 bases). This CDR3 is 14 amino acids long. Germline loops: CDR1 SGHAT, CDR2 FQNNGV. Trimming took 0 bases from V and 9 from J, leaving 12 bases between them.

This clonotype was counted between two and nine times. This chain connects TRBV12-3 or TRBV12-4 to TRBJ1-4, with 7 bases matching TRBD1. V shed 7 bases, J shed 4 bases, and the junction held 6 bases outside the gene matches. This CDR3 spans 14 amino acids. This CDR3 reads CASTRGQNNEKLFF. CDR3 DNA: TGTGCCAGCACCCGGGGACAGAATAATGAAAAACTGTTTTTT.

The chain employs TRBV30 and TRBJ2-1; 8 bases are a match to TRBD1. The CDR3 runs to 15 residues. Germline-derived CDR1 and CDR2 are GTSNPN and SVGIG (reference sequence). The trim removed 0 bases at V and 5 bases at J, leaving 6 bases unmatched. CDR3 residues: CAWSVTGGLDNEQFF. CDR3 sequence (DNA): TGTGCCTGGAGTGTTACAGGGGGACTTGACAATGAGCAGTTCTTC. The full variable domain, its missing parts supplied by reference TRBV30 and TRBJ2-1, is SQTIHQWPATLVQPVGSPLSLECTVEGTSNPNLYWYRQAAGRGLQLLFYSVGIGQISSEVPQNLSASRPQDRQFILSSKKLLLSDSGFYLCAWSVTGGLDNEQFFGPGTRLTVL.

The chain links TRBV30 to TRBJ1-5, with 10 positions matching TRBD1. Germline V gene sequence: CDR1 GTSNPN, CDR2 SVGIG (reference sequence). The CDR3 extends over 16 amino acids. Trimming removed 2 bases from V and 1 base from J; junction bases left unmatched: 5. For the CDR3, the DNA is TGTGCCTGGAGTTCTGGGACAGGGGTCAGCAATCAGCCCCAGCATTTT. Amino acids: CAWSSGTGVSNQPQHF.

Turning to this clonotype: This CDR3 is missing its conserved last phenylalanine or tryptophan, likely due to a read error. The chain employs TRBV13 and TRBJ1-1; TRBD1 might be the D (5 bases). The CDR3 loop spans 15 amino acids. V was pared by 5 bases and J by 5 bases, with 18 bases between. CDR1 is PRHDT, CDR2 FYEKMQ, per germline (reference sequence). The CDR3 is CASSPPGAVGTEAFL. The CDR3 DNA reads as TGTGCCAGCAGCCCCCCCGGGGCGGTGGGGACTGAAGCTTTCCTT.

This clonotype was counted between two and nine times. The genes are TRBV6-1 and TRBJ1-6; maybe TRBD1 (6 bases). Germline V gives CDR1 MNHNS, CDR2 SASEGT. This CDR3 comprises 17 residues. V lost 0 bases, J lost 10 bases, and 19 bases lay in between. The CDR3 here is CASSEAGPGTWGSPLHF. The DNA for the CDR3 is TGTGCCAGCAGTGAAGCGGGACCCGGGACATGGGGGTCACCCCTCCACTTT.

The V call is TRBV14, the J call TRBJ2-1; D may be TRBD2 (6 bases). The CDR3 consists of 13 residues. Germline V gene lookup returns CDR1 SGHDN and CDR2 FVKESK. Trimming shortened V by 0 bases and J by 13 bases, and 13 bases separated the two germline ends. In DNA form, the CDR3 reads TGTGCCAGCAGCCAAGACCGGGAGACTGCACAGTTCTTC. Its protein product is CASSQDRETAQFF.

In the case of this clonotype: Given a much more abundant clone one base away, this may be a read error. The chain joins TRBV5-6 to TRBJ2-1, with TRBD2 matching over 12 bases. Germline CDR1 reads SGHDT; CDR2 reads YYEEEE. J was trimmed by 7 bases and V by 4 bases; bases with no gene match: 3. CDR3 length equals 14 residues. CDR3 DNA: TGTGCCAGCAGCGCAGGGACTAGCGGGAATGAGCAGTTCTTC. This gives the protein CASSAGTSGNEQFF.

This clonotype has at least ten counts. The chain combines TRBV27 with TRBJ2-3; D might be TRBD2 (6 bases). Per germline, CDR1 MNHEY and CDR2 SMNVEV (reference sequence). Trimming pared 1 base from V and 5 bases from J, leaving 22 bases between. The CDR3 covers 18 residues. The CDR3 DNA is TGTGCCAGCAGTTTATGGTCCTCGGGGGAAGGGTTCGAAGATACGCAGTATTTT. Amino acid sequence: CASSLWSSGEGFEDTQYF.

This clonotype occurred once. The chain carries TRBV15 and TRBJ1-2; 7 positions agree with TRBD1. With 0 bases clipped from V and 0 bases from J, the junction kept 13 bases outside the gene matches. The V gene's germline CDR1 is LNHNV and CDR2 YYDKDF (reference sequence). The CDR3 is made up of 19 amino acids. CDR3 amino acids: CATSRDLPTGSRANYGYTF. The DNA for the CDR3 is TGTGCCACCAGCAGAGATCTTCCGACAGGGAGCAGGGCTAACTATGGCTACACCTTC. Variable domain in full (rest from reference TRBV15 and TRBJ1-2): DAMVIQNPRYQVTQFGKPVTLSCSQTLNHNVMYWYQQKSSQAPKLLFHYYDKDFNNEADTPDNFQSRRPNTSFCFLDIRSPGLGDTAMYLCATSRDLPTGSRANYGYTFGSGTRLTVV.

The chain employs TRBV6-5 and TRBJ2-7, with 7 bases lining up with TRBD1. With 5 bases clipped from V and 7 bases from J, the junction kept 11 bases outside the gene matches. The CDR3 totals 14 residues. Looked up from germline, CDR1 is MNHEY and CDR2 is SVGAGI. For the CDR3, the DNA is TGTGCCAGCAGTCTACAGGGGTCCCAAGCGGAGCAGTACTTC. Translated, it gives CASSLQGSQAEQYF.

In its sample, this clonotype was seen many times. The chain is built from TRBV7-9 and TRBJ2-5; possibly TRBD1 for D (5 bases). CDR1 is SEHNR and CDR2 is FQNEAQ in the germline V gene (reference sequence). Trimming took 5 bases from V and 2 from J, leaving 12 bases between them. The CDR3 totals 14 residues. CDR3 region: CASSADSRQETQYF. The DNA for the CDR3 is TGTGCCAGCAGCGCCGACAGCCGACAAGAGACCCAGTACTTC.

This clonotype has a count of ten or more. The V call is TRBV6-1, the J call TRBJ1-5, with 8 positions matching TRBD1. The CDR3 is 14 amino acids. With V trimmed by 10 bases and J by 6 bases, 11 bases remained unmatched. The germline CDR1 and CDR2 sequences are MNHNS and SASEGT. Written as DNA, the CDR3 is TGTGCCATAGGAAACGGACAGGGAAGTCAGCCCCAGCATTTT. It yields the protein CAIGNGQGSQPQHF.

The genes are TRBV3-1 and TRBJ2-1; the match to TRBD2 covers 8 bases. The CDR3 extends over 14 amino acids. Germline trimming cut 5 bases from V and 9 bases from J; bases unmatched to any gene: 9. CDR1 is LGHDT and CDR2 is YNNKEL in the germline V gene (reference sequence). DNA of the CDR3: TGTGCCAGCAGCACAAGACTAGCGTCTGGTGAGCAGTTCTTC. Its protein is CASSTRLASGEQFF.

This clonotype showed up just a few times. This chain joins TRBV28 and TRBJ2-3; 12 bases align to TRBD2. Germline assignment: CDR1 MDHEN and CDR2 SYDVKM. CDR3 length: 18 amino acids. The ends lost 1 base at V and 5 bases at J; junction bases unmatched: 10. CDR3 sequence (DNA): TGTGCCAGCAGTTTATTTGCTAGCGGGAGGGCGGGAGGAGATACGCAGTATTTT. This sequence encodes CASSLFASGRAGGDTQYF.

V and J are TRBV28 and TRBJ2-4; 7 bases are shared with TRBD1. The CDR3 spans 14 residues. Trimming took 5 bases from V and 1 from J; bases not matched to a gene: 2. Germline V gives CDR1 MDHEN, CDR2 SYDVKM. The CDR3 DNA sequence: TGTGCCAGCAGTCCCAGGGGGGCCAAAAACATTCAGTACTTC. As protein: CASSPRGAKNIQYF.

There are a few counts of this clonotype. This rearrangement joins TRBV2 to TRBJ1-6; the D gene is possibly TRBD1 (6 bases). Germline assignment: CDR1 SNHLY and CDR2 FYNNEI. CDR3 length: 18 residues. V lost 2 bases and J 0 bases, leaving 14 bases between the germline ends. The CDR3 loop is CASSEYKGDSSYNSPLHF. The CDR3, as DNA: TGTGCCAGCAGTGAATACAAGGGGGATAGCTCCTATAATTCACCCCTCCACTTT.

This clonotype was seen more than once but under ten times. The CDR3 spells CASSIGTGKGDYGYTF. The CDR3 bases are TGTGCCAGTAGTATCGGGACGGGAAAAGGAGACTATGGCTACACCTTC. The genes are TRBV19 and TRBJ1-2; D is possibly TRBD1 (5 bases). Germline V CDR1 and CDR2: LNHDA, SQIVND (reference sequence). This CDR3 is 16 amino acids long. V was pared by 3 bases and J by 3 bases, with 17 bases between.